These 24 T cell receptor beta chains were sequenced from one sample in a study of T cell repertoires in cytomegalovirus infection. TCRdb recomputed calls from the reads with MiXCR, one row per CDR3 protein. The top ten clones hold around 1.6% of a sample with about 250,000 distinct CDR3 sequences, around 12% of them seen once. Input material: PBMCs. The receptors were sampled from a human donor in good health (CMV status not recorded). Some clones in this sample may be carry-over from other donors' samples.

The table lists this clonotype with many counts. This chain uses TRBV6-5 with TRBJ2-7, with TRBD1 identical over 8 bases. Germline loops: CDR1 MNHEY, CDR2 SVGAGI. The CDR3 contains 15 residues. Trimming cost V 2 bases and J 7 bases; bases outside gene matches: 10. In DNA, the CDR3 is TGTGCCAGCAGTTACGGGACAGGACCCTCTCGGGAGCAGTACTTC. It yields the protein CASSYGTGPSREQYF.

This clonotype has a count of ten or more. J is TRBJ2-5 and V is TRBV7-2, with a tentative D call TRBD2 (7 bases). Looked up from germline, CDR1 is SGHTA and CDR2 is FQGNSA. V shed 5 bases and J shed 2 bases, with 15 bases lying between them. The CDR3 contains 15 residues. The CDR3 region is CASSPAGAGQETQYF. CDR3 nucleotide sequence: TGTGCCAGCAGCCCTGCGGGGGCGGGGCAAGAGACCCAGTACTTC.

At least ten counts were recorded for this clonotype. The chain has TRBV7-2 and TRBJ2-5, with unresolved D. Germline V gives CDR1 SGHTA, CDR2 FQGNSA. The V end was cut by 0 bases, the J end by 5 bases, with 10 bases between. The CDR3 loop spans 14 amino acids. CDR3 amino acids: CASSLASFRETQYF. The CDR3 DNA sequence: TGTGCCAGCAGCTTAGCGAGTTTCCGGGAGACCCAGTACTTC.

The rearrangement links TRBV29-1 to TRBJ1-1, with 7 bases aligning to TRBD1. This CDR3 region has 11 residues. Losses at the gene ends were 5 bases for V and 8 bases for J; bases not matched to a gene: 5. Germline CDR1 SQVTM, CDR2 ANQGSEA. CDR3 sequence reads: CSVRDSGEAFF. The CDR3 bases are TGCAGCGTTCGGGACAGTGGAGAAGCTTTCTTT.

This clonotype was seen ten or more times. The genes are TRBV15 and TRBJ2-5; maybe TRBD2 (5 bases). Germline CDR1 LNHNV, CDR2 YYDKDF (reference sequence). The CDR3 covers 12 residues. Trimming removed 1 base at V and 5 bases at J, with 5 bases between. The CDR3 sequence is CATSRGGETQYF. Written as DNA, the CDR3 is TGTGCCACCAGCAGAGGCGGGGAGACCCAGTACTTC. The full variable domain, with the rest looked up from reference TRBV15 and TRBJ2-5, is DAMVIQNPRYQVTQFGKPVTLSCSQTLNHNVMYWYQQKSSQAPKLLFHYYDKDFNNEADTPDNFQSRRPNTSFCFLDIRSPGLGDTAMYLCATSRGGETQYFGPGTRLLVL.

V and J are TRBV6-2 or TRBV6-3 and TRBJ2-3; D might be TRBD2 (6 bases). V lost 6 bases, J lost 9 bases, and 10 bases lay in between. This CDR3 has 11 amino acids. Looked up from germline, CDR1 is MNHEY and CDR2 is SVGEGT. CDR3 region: CASSSGSTQYF. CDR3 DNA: TGTGCCAGCAGCTCCGGGAGCACGCAGTATTTT.

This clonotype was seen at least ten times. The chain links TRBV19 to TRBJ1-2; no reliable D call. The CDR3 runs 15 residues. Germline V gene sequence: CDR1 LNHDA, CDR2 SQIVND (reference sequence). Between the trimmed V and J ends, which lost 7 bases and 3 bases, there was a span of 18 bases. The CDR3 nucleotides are TGTGCCAGTACCTCCCAGACACTGGCGGACTATGGCTACACCTTC. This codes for CASTSQTLADYGYTF. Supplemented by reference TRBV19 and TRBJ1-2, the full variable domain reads DGGITQSPKYLFRKEGQNVTLSCEQNLNHDAMYWYRQDPGQGLRLIYYSQIVNDFQKGDIAEGYSVSREKKESFPLTVTSAQKNPTAFYLCASTSQTLADYGYTFGSGTRLTVV.

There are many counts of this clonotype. CDR3 coding DNA: TGTGCCAGCGCAGGAAACAATCAGCCCCAGCATTTT. Translating it yields CASAGNNQPQHF. The J gene is TRBJ1-5, the V gene TRBV28; unclear D gene. Germline lookup yields CDR1 MDHEN and CDR2 SYDVKM. Trimming stripped 8 bases from V and 3 bases from J, with 8 bases between. The length of the CDR3 is 12 residues.

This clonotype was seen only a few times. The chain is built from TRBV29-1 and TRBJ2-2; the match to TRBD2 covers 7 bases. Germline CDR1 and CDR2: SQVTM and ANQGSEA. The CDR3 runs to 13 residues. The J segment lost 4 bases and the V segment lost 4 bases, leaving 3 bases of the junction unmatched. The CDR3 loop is CSVGTSATGELFF. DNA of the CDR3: TGCAGCGTTGGAACTAGCGCCACCGGGGAGCTGTTTTTT.

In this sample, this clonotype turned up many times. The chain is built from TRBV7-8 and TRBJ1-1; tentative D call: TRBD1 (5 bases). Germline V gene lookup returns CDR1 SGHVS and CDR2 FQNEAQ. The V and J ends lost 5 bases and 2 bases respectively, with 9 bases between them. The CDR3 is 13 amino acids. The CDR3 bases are TGTGCCAGCAGCCCCGGGGCCAACACTGAAGCTTTCTTT. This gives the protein CASSPGANTEAFF.

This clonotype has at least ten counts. The CDR3 protein is CASSLGHPHDPDTQYF. The CDR3 DNA is TGTGCCAGCAGCCTGGGACACCCCCACGATCCAGATACGCAGTATTTT. This chain uses TRBV7-8 with TRBJ2-3, with D tentatively TRBD1 (6 bases). Between the trimmed V and J ends, which lost 5 bases and 4 bases, there was a span of 19 bases. Germline V gives CDR1 SGHVS, CDR2 FQNEAQ. The CDR3 sequence is 16 residues long.

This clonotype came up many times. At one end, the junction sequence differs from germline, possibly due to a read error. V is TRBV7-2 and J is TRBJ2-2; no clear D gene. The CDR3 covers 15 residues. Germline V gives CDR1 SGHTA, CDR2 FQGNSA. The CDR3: CASSLAPQNTGELFF. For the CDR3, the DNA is TGTGCCAGCAGTTTAGCACCCCAGAACACCGGGGAGCTGTTTTTT.

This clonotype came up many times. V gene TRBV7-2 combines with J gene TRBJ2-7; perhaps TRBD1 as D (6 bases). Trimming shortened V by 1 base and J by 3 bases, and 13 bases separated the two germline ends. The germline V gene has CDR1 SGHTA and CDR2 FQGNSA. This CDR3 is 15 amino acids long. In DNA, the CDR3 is TGTGCCAGCAGCTTAGGTGCAGGGGCCCTCTACGAGCAGTACTTC. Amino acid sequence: CASSLGAGALYEQYF.

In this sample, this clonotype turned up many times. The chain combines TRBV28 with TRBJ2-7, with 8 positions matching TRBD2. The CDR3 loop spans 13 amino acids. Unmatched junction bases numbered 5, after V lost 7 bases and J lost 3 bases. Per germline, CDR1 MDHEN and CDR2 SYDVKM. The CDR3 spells CASNQRGIYEQYF. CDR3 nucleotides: TGTGCCAGCAACCAGCGGGGGATCTACGAGCAGTACTTC.

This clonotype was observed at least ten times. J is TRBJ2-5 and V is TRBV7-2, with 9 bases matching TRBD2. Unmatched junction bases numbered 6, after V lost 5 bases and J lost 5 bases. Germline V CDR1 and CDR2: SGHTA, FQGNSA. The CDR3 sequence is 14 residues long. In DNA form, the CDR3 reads TGTGCCAGCAGCGTGGGACTAGCCAAGGAGACCCAGTACTTC. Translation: CASSVGLAKETQYF.

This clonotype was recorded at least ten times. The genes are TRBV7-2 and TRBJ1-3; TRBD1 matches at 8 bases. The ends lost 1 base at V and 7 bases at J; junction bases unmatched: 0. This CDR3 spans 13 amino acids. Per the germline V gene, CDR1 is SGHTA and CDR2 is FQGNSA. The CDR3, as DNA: TGTGCCAGCAGCTTAGACAGGGGGAACACCATATATTTT. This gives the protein CASSLDRGNTIYF.

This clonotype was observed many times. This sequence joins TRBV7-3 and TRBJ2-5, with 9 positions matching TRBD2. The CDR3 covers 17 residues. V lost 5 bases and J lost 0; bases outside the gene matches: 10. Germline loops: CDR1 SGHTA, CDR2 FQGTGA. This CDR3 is CASSLLGAGGDQETQYF. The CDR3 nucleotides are TGTGCCAGCAGCCTCCTCGGCGCGGGAGGGGACCAAGAGACCCAGTACTTC. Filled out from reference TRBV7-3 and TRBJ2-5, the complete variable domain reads GAGVSQTPSNKVTEKGKYVELRCDPISGHTALYWYRQSLGQGPEFLIYFQGTGAADDSGLPNDRFFAVRPEGSVSTLKIQRTERGDSAVYLCASSLLGAGGDQETQYFGPGTRLLVL.

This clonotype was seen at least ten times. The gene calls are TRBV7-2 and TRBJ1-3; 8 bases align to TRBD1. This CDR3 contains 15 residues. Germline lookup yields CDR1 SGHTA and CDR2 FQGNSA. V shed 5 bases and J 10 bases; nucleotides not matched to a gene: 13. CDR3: CASSVQGAEWKTIYF. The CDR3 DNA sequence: TGTGCCAGCAGCGTCCAGGGGGCCGAGTGGAAGACCATATATTTT.

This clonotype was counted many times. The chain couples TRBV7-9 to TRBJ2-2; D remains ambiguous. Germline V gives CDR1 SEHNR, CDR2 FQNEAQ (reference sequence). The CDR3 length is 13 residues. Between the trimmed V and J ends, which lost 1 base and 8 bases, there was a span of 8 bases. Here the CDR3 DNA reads TGTGCCAGCAGCTTAGAGGCGGCGGGGGAGCTGTTTTTT. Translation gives CASSLEAAGELFF.

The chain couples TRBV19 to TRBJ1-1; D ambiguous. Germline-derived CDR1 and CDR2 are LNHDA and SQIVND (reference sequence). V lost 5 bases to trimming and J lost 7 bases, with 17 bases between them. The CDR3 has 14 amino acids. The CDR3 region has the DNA TGTGCCAGTAGTCCTCCCGGACGGCTAAGTGAAGCTTTCTTT. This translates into CASSPPGRLSEAFF.

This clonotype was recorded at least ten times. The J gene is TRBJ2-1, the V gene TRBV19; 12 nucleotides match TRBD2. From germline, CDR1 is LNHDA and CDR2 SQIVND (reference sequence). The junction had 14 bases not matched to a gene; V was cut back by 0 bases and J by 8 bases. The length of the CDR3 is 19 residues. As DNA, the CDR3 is TGTGCCAGTAGTATAGATCGGGCTAGCGGGGGGGCCAGATTCCATGAGCAGTTCTTC. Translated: CASSIDRASGGARFHEQFF.

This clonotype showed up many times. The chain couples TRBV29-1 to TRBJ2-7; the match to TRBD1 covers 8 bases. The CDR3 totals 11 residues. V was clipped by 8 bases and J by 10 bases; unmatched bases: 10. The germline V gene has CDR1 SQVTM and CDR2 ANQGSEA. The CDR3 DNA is TGCAGCTCTTACGGACAGGGTATCCAGTACTTC. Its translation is CSSYGQGIQYF.

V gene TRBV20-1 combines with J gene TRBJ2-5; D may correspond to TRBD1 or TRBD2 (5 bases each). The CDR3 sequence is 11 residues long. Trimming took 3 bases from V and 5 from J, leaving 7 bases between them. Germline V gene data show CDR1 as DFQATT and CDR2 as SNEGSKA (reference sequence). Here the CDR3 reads CSARWGETQYF. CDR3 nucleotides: TGCAGTGCTAGGTGGGGGGAGACCCAGTACTTC.

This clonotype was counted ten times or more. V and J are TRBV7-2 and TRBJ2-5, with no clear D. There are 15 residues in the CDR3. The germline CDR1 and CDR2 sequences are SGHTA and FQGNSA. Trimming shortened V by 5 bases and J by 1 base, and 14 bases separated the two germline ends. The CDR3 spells CASSPAGRLQETQYF. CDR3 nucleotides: TGTGCCAGCAGCCCCGCCGGGCGTCTCCAAGAGACCCAGTACTTC.